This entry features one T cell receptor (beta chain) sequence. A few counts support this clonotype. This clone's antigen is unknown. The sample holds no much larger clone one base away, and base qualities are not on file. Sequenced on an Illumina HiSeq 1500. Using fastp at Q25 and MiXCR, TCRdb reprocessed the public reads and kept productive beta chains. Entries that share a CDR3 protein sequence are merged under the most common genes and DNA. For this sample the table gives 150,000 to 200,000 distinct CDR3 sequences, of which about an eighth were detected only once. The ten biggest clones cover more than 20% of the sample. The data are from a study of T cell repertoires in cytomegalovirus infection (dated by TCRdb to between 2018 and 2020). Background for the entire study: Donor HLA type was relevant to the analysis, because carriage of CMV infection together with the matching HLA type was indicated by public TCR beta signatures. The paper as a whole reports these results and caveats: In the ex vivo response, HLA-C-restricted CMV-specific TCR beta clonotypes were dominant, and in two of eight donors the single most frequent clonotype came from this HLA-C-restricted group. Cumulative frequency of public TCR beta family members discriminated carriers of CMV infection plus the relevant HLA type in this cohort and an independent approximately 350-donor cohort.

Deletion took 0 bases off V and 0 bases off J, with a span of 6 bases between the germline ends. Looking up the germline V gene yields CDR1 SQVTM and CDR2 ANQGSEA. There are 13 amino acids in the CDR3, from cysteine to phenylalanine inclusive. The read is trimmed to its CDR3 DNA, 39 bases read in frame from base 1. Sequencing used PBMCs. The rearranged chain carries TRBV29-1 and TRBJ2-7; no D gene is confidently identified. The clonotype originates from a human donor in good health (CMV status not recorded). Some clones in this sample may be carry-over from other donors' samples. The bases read TGCAGCGTTGAAGACACCGGCTCCTACGAGCAGTACTTC. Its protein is CSVEDTGSYEQYF.